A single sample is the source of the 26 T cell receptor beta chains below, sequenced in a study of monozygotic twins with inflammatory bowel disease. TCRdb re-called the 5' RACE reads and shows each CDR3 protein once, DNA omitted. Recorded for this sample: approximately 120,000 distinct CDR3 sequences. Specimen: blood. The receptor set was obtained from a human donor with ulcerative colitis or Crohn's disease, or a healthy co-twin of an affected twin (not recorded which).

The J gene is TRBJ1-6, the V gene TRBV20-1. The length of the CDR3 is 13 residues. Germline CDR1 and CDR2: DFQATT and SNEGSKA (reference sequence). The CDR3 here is CSAATEYNSPLHF.

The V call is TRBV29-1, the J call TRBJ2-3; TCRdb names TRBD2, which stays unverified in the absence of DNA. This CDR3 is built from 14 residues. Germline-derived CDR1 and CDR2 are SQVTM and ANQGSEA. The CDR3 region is CSATLAGGADTQYF.

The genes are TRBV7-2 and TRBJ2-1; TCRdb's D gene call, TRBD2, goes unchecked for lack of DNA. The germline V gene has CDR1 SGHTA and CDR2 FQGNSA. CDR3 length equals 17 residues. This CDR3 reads CASSLNGGRASYNEQFF.

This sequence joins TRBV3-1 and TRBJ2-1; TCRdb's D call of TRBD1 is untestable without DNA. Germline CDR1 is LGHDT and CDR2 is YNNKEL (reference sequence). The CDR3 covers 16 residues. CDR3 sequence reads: CASSRRGGGRYNEQFF.

CDR3 sequence reads: CASSSYQETQYF. V usage is TRBV13 and J usage is TRBJ2-5. The CDR3 consists of 12 residues. The germline V gene has CDR1 PRHDT and CDR2 FYEKMQ (reference sequence).

CDR3 amino acids: CASSVGTSSGNTIYF. V usage is TRBV9 and J usage is TRBJ1-3. CDR3 length: 15 residues. In germline, CDR1 is SGDLS, CDR2 YYNGEE. The full variable domain, completed using reference TRBV9 and TRBJ1-3, is DSGVTQTPKHLITATGQRVTLRCSPRSGDLSVYWYQQSLDQGLQFLIQYYNGEERAKGNILERFSAQQFPDLHSELNLSSLELGDSALYFCASSVGTSSGNTIYFGEGSWLTVV.

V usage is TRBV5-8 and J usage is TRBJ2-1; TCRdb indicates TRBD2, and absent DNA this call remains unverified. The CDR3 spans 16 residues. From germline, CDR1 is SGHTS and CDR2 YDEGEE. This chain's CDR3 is CASSLAGGNLGNEQFF.

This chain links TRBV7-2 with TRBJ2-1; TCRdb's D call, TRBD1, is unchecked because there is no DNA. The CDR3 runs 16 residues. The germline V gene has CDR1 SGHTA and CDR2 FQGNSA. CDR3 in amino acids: CASSLKGGASYNEQFF. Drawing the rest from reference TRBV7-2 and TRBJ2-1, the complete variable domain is GAGVSQSPSNKVTEKGKDVELRCDPISGHTALYWYRQSLGQGLEFLIYFQGNSAPDKSGLPSDRFSAERTGGSVSTLTIQRTQQEDSAVYLCASSLKGGASYNEQFFGPGTRLTVL.

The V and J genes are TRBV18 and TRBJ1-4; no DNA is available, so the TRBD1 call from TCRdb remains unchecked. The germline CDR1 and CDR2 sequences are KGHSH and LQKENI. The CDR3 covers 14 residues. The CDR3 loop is CASSPLQDSEKLFF.

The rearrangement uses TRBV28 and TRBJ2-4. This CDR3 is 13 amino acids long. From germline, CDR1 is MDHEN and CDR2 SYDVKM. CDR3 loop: CASSEIAKNIQYF.

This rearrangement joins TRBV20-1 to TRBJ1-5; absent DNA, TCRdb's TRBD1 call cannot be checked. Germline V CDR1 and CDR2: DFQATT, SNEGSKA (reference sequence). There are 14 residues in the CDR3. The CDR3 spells CSAIKDRASQPQHF.

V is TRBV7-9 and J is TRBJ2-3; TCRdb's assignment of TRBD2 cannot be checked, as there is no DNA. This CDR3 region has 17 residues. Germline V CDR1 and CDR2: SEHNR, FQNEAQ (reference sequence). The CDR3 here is CASRPPGLGTSTDTQYF. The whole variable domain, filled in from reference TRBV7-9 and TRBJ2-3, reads DTGVSQNPRHKITKRGQNVTFRCDPISEHNRLYWYRQTLGQGPEFLTYFQNEAQLEKSRLLSDRFSAERPKGSFSTLEIQRTEQGDSAMYLCASRPPGLGTSTDTQYFGPGTRLTVL.

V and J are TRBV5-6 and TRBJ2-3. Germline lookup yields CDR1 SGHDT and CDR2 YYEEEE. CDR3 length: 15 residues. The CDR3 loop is CASSLLPLSTDTQYF.

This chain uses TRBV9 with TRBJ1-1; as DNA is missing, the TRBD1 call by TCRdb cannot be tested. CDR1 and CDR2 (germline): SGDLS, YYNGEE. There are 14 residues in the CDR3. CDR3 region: CASSVGDLNTEAFF.

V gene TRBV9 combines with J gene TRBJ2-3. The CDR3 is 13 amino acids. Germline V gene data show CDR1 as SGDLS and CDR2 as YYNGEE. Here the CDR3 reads CASSVGAGDTQYF.

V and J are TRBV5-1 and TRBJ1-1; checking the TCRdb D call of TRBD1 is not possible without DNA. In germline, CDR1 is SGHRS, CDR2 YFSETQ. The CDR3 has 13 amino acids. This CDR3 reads CASRWTGTDEAFF. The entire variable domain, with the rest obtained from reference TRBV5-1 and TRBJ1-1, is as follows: KAGVTQTPRYLIKTRGQQVTLSCSPISGHRSVSWYQQTPGQGLQFLFEYFSETQRNKGNFPGRFSGRQFSNSRSEMNVSTLELGDSALYLCASRWTGTDEAFFGQGTRLTVV.

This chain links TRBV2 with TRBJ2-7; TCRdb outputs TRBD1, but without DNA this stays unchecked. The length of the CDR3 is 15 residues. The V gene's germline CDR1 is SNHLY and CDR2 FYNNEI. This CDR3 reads CASSTQDRTVYEQYF.

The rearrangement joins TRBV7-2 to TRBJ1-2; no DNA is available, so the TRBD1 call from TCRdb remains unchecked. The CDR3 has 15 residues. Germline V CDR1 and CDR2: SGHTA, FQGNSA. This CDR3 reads CASSPSQGADYGYTF. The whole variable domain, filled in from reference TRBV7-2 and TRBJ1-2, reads GAGVSQSPSNKVTEKGKDVELRCDPISGHTALYWYRQSLGQGLEFLIYFQGNSAPDKSGLPSDRFSAERTGGSVSTLTIQRTQQEDSAVYLCASSPSQGADYGYTFGSGTRLTVV.

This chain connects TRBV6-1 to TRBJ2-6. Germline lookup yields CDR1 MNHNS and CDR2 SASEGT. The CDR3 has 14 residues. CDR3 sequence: CASTRDSGANVLTF.

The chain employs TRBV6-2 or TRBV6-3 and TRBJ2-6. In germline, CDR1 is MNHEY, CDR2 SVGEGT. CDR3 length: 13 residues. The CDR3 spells CASSKTGDNVLTF.

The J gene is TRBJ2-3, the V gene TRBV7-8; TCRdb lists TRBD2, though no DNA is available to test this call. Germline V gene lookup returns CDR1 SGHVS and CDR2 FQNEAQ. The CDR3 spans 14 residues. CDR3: CASSFGGPADTQYF. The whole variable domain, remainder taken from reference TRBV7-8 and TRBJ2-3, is GAGVSQSPRYKVAKRGQDVALRCDPISGHVSLFWYQQALGQGPEFLTYFQNEAQLDKSGLPSDRFFAERPEGSVSTLKIQRTQQEDSAVYLCASSFGGPADTQYFGPGTRLTVL.

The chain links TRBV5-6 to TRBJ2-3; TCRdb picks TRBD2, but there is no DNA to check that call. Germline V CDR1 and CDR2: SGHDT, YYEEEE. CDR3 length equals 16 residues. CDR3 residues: CASSLISSGSTDTQYF.

CDR3 residues: CSASPGTGLETQYF. This sequence joins TRBV20-1 and TRBJ2-5; TCRdb outputs TRBD1, but without DNA this stays unchecked. Germline assignment: CDR1 DFQATT and CDR2 SNEGSKA (reference sequence). The CDR3 extends over 14 amino acids.

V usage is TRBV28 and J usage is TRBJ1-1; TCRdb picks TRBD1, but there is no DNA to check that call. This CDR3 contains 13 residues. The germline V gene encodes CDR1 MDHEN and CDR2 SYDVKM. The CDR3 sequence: CASSSGQGLEAFF.

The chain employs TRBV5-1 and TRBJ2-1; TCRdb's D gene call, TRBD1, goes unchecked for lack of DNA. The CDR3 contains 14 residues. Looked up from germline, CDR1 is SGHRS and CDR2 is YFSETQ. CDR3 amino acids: CASSYRTGDNEQFF.

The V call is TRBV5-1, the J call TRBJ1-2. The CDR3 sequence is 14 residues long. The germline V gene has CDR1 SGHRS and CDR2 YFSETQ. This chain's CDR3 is CASSLDDTNYGYTF.